This entry lists 11 T cell receptor beta chains sequenced from one sample in a study of blood T cell repertoires in COVID-19. Assay: immunoSEQ multiplex PCR; the TCRdb copy retains only in-frame clones and omits some. This sample has about 180,000 clones, with 70% to 85% found just once. Sequenced input: peripheral blood. These receptors were collected from an elderly woman with acute or convalescent COVID-19.

V is TRBV14 and J is TRBJ1-4, with D possibly TRBD1 on 5 matching bases. V was shortened by 0 bases and J by 1 base, with 15 bases between the two germline ends. This CDR3 spans 18 amino acids. Germline loops: CDR1 SGHDN, CDR2 FVKESK. Here the CDR3 reads CASSQEYGGRGTNEKLFF. The CDR3 DNA follows: TGTGCCAGCAGCCAAGAGTACGGGGGAAGGGGAACTAATGAAAAACTGTTTTTT. Filled out from reference TRBV14 and TRBJ1-4, the complete variable domain reads EAGVTQFPSHSVIEKGQTVTLRCDPISGHDNLYWYRRVMGKEIKFLLHFVKESKQDESGMPNNRFLAERTGGTYSTLKVQPAELEDSGVYFCASSQEYGGRGTNEKLFFGSGTQLSVL.

This clone was recorded a few times. The chain has TRBV4-1 and TRBJ1-6, with a weak D call TRBD1 (6 bases). Germline-derived CDR1 and CDR2 are MGHRA and YSYEKL. V gave up 0 bases and J gave up 7 bases, with 16 bases separating them. The CDR3 runs 17 residues. CDR3 sequence: CASSQERSGQSNSPLHF. In DNA form, the CDR3 reads TGCGCCAGCAGCCAAGAGAGGTCCGGACAGTCGAATTCACCCCTCCACTTT.

CDR3 sequence (DNA): TGTGCCAGCAGTTACCGGACAGGGGGCGGAGATACGCAGTATTTT. Protein sequence: CASSYRTGGGDTQYF. The rearrangement links TRBV6-2 or TRBV6-3 to TRBJ2-3, with TRBD1 identical over 11 bases. This CDR3 has 15 amino acids. Germline loops: CDR1 MNHEY, CDR2 SVGEGT. V shed 2 bases, J shed 5 bases, and the junction held 3 bases outside the gene matches.

The chain links TRBV29-1 to TRBJ2-7, with D unclear. This CDR3 region has 11 residues. Germline-derived CDR1 and CDR2 are SQVTM and ANQGSEA. V was clipped by 2 bases and J by 4 bases, with 6 bases between them. CDR3 DNA: TGCAGCGTTGAACAGGCGTACGAGCAGTACTTC. Amino acid sequence: CSVEQAYEQYF.

This clone has a handful of counts. The chain couples TRBV2 to TRBJ1-6, with a tentative D call TRBD1 (5 bases). V lost 8 bases, J lost 5 bases, and 7 bases lay in between. Germline CDR1 reads SNHLY; CDR2 reads FYNNEI. The CDR3 has 12 amino acids. This CDR3 reads CASGANNSPLHF. Written as DNA, the CDR3 is TGTGCCAGCGGGGCCAATAATTCACCCCTCCACTTT.

This chain joins TRBV5-4 and TRBJ2-3; tentative D call: TRBD2 (7 bases). Trimming took 0 bases from V and 2 from J, leaving 13 bases between them. In germline, CDR1 is SGHNT, CDR2 YYREEE (reference sequence). CDR3 length: 16 amino acids. CDR3 bases: TGTGCCAGCAGCTTGGAACGGGGGGCGCTCACAGATACGCAGTATTTT. Protein: CASSLERGALTDTQYF.

The V and J genes are TRBV5-1 and TRBJ2-7; D perhaps matches TRBD1 (5 bases). Germline CDR1 reads SGHRS; CDR2 reads YFSETQ. The CDR3 extends over 12 amino acids. Trimming took 5 bases from V and 3 from J, leaving 9 bases between them. Written as DNA, the CDR3 is TGCGCCAGCAGACAGGATAACTACGAGCAGTACTTC. Protein: CASRQDNYEQYF.

The chain links TRBV3-1 (or the pseudogene TRBV3-2) to TRBJ2-7, with 8 bases identical to TRBD2. V trimming: 3 bases; J trimming: 5 bases; junction bases outside the gene matches: 3. The germline gives CDR1 LGHDT, CDR2 YNNKEL (reference sequence). The CDR3 sequence is 13 residues long. The DNA of the CDR3 is TGTGCCAGCAGCCAGGCGGGACTAGACGAGCAGTACTTC. Protein sequence: CASSQAGLDEQYF.

V usage is TRBV3-1 (or the pseudogene TRBV3-2) and J usage is TRBJ2-7, with D possibly matching TRBD2 (7 bases). Per the germline V gene, CDR1 is LGHDT and CDR2 is YNNKEL (reference sequence). V was trimmed by 7 bases and J by 2 bases, leaving 15 bases between them. The CDR3 length is 14 residues. This CDR3 is CASTIGGATYEQYF. In DNA, the CDR3 is TGTGCCAGCACTATAGGGGGGGCCACCTACGAGCAGTACTTC.

J is TRBJ2-5 and V is TRBV4-1, with TRBD2 identical over 13 bases. This CDR3 has 17 residues. Germline lookup yields CDR1 MGHRA and CDR2 YSYEKL. After removal of 2 bases from V and 0 bases from J, the junction contained 3 bases not matched to a gene. CDR3 DNA: TGCGCCAGCAGCCAAAGAGGACTAGCGGGGGACCAAGAGACCCAGTACTTC. Translated, it gives CASSQRGLAGDQETQYF.

The chain joins TRBV5-8 to TRBJ2-1; 7 nucleotides match TRBD2. After removal of 0 bases from V and 7 bases from J, the junction contained 10 bases not matched to a gene. Germline V lookup: CDR1 SGHTS, CDR2 YDEGEE. The CDR3 has 16 residues. CDR3 sequence (DNA): TGTGCCAGCAGCTTGGAGCTAGCGGCCCGATGGAATGAGCAGTTCTTC. Residues: CASSLELAARWNEQFF.